The clone carrying this T cell receptor (beta chain) was picked up many times. Its antigen is unknown. The read gets to within 3 residues of the CDR3 end, and the germline J gene fills in the rest. This entry comes from a study of T cell clonality in common variable immunodeficiency. General study points: Shared TCRbeta clones were fewer between CVID subjects than controls. Compared with healthy controls, CVID subjects showed increased TCRbeta clonality, mostly in about a third.

Measured with immunoSEQ multiplex PCR; TCRdb has only the in-frame clones, and not every one. Listed for the sample are 40,000 to 60,000 clones, none seen a single time. The germline V gene has CDR1 SGHVS and CDR2 FNYEAQ. The CDR3 length is 15 residues. With 5 bases clipped from V and 5 bases from J, the junction kept 9 bases outside the gene matches. Sample: peripheral blood mononuclear cells. The TCR comes from a person between 18 and 75 years old in good health. The rearrangement uses TRBV7-6 and TRBJ2-3; 8 bases fit TRBD2. The covered CDR3 bases are TGTGCCAGCAGCCCCCGCGTAACTAGCGGAGATACG. This sequence encodes CASSPRVTSGDT. The complete CDR3 protein is CASSPRVTSGDTQYF.